What follows is one T cell receptor (beta chain) and its context. A much larger clone lies one base from this, so it may be a read error. The V gene's germline CDR1 is LNHDA and CDR2 SQIVND (reference sequence). The CDR3 sequence is 15 residues long. The J segment lost 6 bases and the V segment lost 3 bases, leaving 6 bases of the junction unmatched. These data belong to a study of blood T cell repertoires in COVID-19. Background on the study: Samples representing acute and convalescent COVID-19 were sourced from the United States, Italy and Spain. The cDNA or gDNA used as material had been derived from T cells, B-cell-depleted T cells, or PBMCs.

The authors' processing: Estimated nucleated cell counts came from reference gene primer amplification. Assay used: immunoSEQ multiplex PCR; TCRdb lists only in-frame clones, some missing. D and trimming come from the DNA, and the V and J calls and clone size come from that table. Of approximately 190,000 clones listed, 70% to 90% are singletons. The sequenced sample was peripheral blood. The gene calls are TRBV19 and TRBJ2-7; 12 bases line up with TRBD1. The TCR comes from a man aged 35 to 55 with active or convalescent COVID-19. The CDR3 DNA reads TGTGCCAGTAGTATCGGGACAGGGGGCGGAATCGAGCAGTACTTC. It translates to CASSIGTGGGIEQYF.